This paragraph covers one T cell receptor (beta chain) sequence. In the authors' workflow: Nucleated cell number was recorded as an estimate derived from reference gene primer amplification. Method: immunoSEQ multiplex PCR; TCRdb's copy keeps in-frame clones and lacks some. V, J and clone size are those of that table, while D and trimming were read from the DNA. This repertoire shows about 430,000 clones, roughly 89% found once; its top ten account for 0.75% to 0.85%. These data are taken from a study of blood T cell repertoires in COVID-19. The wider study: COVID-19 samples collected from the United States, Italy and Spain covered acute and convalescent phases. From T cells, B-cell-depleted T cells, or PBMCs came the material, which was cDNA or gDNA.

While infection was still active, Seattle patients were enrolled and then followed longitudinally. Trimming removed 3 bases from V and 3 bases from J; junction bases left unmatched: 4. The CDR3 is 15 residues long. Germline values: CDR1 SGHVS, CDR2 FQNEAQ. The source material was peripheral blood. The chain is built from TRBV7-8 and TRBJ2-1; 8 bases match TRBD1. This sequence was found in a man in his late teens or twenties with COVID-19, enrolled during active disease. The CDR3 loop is CASSFKGQGYNEQFF. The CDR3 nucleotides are TGTGCCAGCAGCTTTAAAGGACAGGGCTACAATGAGCAGTTCTTC.